One and the same sample provided the 10 T cell receptor beta chains below, sequenced in a study of T cells in Graves' hyperthyroidism and ophthalmopathy. Regions amplified from RNA transcripts were the TCR beta CDR3 regions. The TCR CDR3 was amplified in a first-round RT-PCR using the HTBI primer set. TCRdb re-derived calls from the multiplex PCR reads in MiXCR, one entry per CDR3 protein. The sample holds approximately 330,000 distinct CDR3 sequences, around a sixth seen once. The specimen sequenced was blood. These receptors were obtained from a woman aged 50 to 60 with Graves' hyperthyroidism.

This clonotype was seen ten or more times. J is TRBJ1-1 and V is TRBV30; the D is unclear. The CDR3 sequence is 11 residues long. The germline gives CDR1 GTSNPN, CDR2 SVGIG (reference sequence). V shed 2 bases and J shed 8 bases, with 9 bases lying between them. CDR3 sequence reads: CAWSSTFEAFF. The DNA for the CDR3 is TGTGCCTGGAGTTCAACATTCGAAGCTTTCTTT.

This CDR3 reads CAITTGDNYGYTF. The CDR3 bases are TGTGCCATCACGACAGGAGATAACTATGGCTACACCTTC. This chain uses TRBV10-3 with TRBJ1-2, with a weak D call TRBD1 (6 bases). V shed 7 bases and J shed 1 base, with 10 bases lying between them. CDR3 length equals 13 residues. From germline, CDR1 is ENHRY and CDR2 SYGVKD.

The rearrangement joins TRBV7-2 to TRBJ2-1; no definite D call. The V end lost 2 bases, the J end lost 5 bases, and 7 bases lay between the germline ends. Per the germline V gene, CDR1 is SGHTA and CDR2 is FQGNSA. CDR3 length: 13 amino acids. The CDR3 protein is CASSLPPNNEQFF. DNA for the CDR3: TGTGCCAGCAGCTTACCGCCCAACAATGAGCAGTTCTTC.

This clonotype occurred many times. V gene TRBV7-2 combines with J gene TRBJ2-4; TRBD1 matches 9 bases. Per germline, CDR1 SGHTA and CDR2 FQGNSA. Trimming removed 2 bases from V and 0 bases from J; junction bases left unmatched: 11. This CDR3 region has 19 residues. CDR3 nucleotides: TGTGCCAGCAGCTTAAGGGGGACAGGGCTCCTCCTAGCCAAAAACATTCAGTACTTC. The encoded protein is CASSLRGTGLLLAKNIQYF. Full variable domain (rest looked up from reference TRBV7-2 and TRBJ2-4): GAGVSQSPSNKVTEKGKDVELRCDPISGHTALYWYRQSLGQGLEFLIYFQGNSAPDKSGLPSDRFSAERTGGSVSTLTIQRTQQEDSAVYLCASSLRGTGLLLAKNIQYFGAGTRLSVL.

The table lists this clonotype with many counts. V is TRBV11-2 and J is TRBJ1-6, with D possibly TRBD1 on 5 matching bases. Trimming took 5 bases from V and 1 from J, leaving 15 bases between them. This CDR3 has 17 residues. CDR1 and CDR2 from the germline V gene are SGHAT and FQNNGV. The CDR3 DNA is TGTGCCAGCAGCGGGGGGGAGGGCCAGTCCTATAATTCACCCCTCCACTTT. It codes for CASSGGEGQSYNSPLHF.

This clonotype was recorded at least ten times. The chain joins TRBV11-2 to TRBJ2-1; no firm D call. Per germline, CDR1 SGHAT and CDR2 FQNNGV. Trimming shortened V by 3 bases and J by 8 bases, and 11 bases separated the two germline ends. The CDR3 spans 13 residues. Written as DNA, the CDR3 is TGTGCCAGCAGCTTTGGGGTTTCGTATGAGCAGTTCTTC. Translated: CASSFGVSYEQFF.

This clonotype was seen at least ten times. CDR3 nucleotides: TGCGCCAGCAGCTTGATGTCAGAGAACACTGAAGCTTTCTTT. Protein: CASSLMSENTEAFF. The chain joins TRBV5-1 to TRBJ1-1, with D unresolved. The CDR3 has 14 residues. Trimming took off 1 base at V and 1 base at J, with 8 bases between the two ends. The germline CDR1 and CDR2 sequences are SGHRS and YFSETQ.

The sample holds many counts of this clonotype. V is TRBV5-6 and J is TRBJ2-3, with D hard to call. CDR3 size: 14 residues. V lost 2 bases, J lost 1 base, and 8 bases lay in between. Germline lookup yields CDR1 SGHDT and CDR2 YYEEEE. The CDR3, as DNA: TGTGCCAGCAGCTTCGGAAAAGGCACAGATACGCAGTATTTT. Encoded protein: CASSFGKGTDTQYF.

This clonotype came up many times. This rearrangement joins TRBV5-1 to TRBJ2-1; either TRBD1 or TRBD2 may supply D (6 bases each). Between the trimmed V and J ends, which lost 7 bases and 5 bases, there was a span of 13 bases. Per the germline V gene, CDR1 is SGHRS and CDR2 is YFSETQ. This CDR3 is 13 amino acids long. The chain's CDR3 is CASFEGGHNEQFF. CDR3 DNA sequence: TGCGCCAGCTTCGAGGGGGGACACAATGAGCAGTTCTTC.

The sample holds many counts of this clonotype. The gene calls are TRBV7-6 and TRBJ2-3; 10 nucleotides align to TRBD1. V lost 0 bases, J lost 6 bases, and 6 bases stayed unmatched. CDR3 length: 16 residues. Germline lookup yields CDR1 SGHVS and CDR2 FNYEAQ. CDR3 nucleotide sequence: TGTGCCAGCAGCTTAGCCCCGGGACAGGGGTGGGATACGCAGTATTTT. Residues: CASSLAPGQGWDTQYF.